A single TCR beta chain is shown here with its context. There is no known antigen for this receptor. The input lacks base qualities; no much larger clone sits a single base away. The data derive from a study of T cell changes during pregnancy in multiple sclerosis (dated by TCRdb to the late 2010s). Background on the whole study: In women with multiple sclerosis, the researchers looked at how the T cell repertoire shifted as pregnancy progressed.

CDR1 and CDR2 (LNHDA, SQIVND) derive from the germline V gene (reference sequence). Including cysteine and phenylalanine, the CDR3 has 13 amino acids. The sequence is cut down to CDR3 DNA, 39 bases in frame from base 1. Relative to germline, V is 7 bases shorter and J is 2 bases shorter, with 6 bases between their ends. The method behind the library was the immunoSEQ multiplex PCR assay. TCRdb carries this immuneACCESS record with in-frame sequences only. Its versions omit some clonotypes, under half of them owing to an unresolved V gene in the studies checked, with the rest unexplained. The sample yields around 62,000 clones; about nine tenths were counted once. The ten top clones hold 0.76% of the sample.

Sequencing was performed on CD4+ T cells from peripheral blood mononuclear cells, taken in the first trimester of pregnancy. This sequence originates from a female donor with multiple sclerosis, enrolled in a pregnancy study. The V gene is TRBV19 and the J gene is TRBJ1-6; a confident D gene designation cannot be given. The CDR3 protein is CASKNTYNSPLHF. The sequence in DNA is TGTGCCAGTAAAAACACCTATAATTCACCCCTCCACTTT.